This passage covers 20 T cell receptor beta chains from one sample sequenced in a study of CD4+ T cells in melanoma. Sequencing was performed with immunoSEQ multiplex PCR; in TCRdb, only in-frame clones are kept and a portion is missing. The table has about 10,000 clones, approximately 60% seen once; the top ten hold roughly an eighth. The source material was cells from a culture (not recorded whether cultured in vitro). The receptors were gathered from a human donor with melanoma.

This clone has only a few counts. The gene calls are TRBV12-5 and TRBJ2-3; possibly TRBD2 for D (6 bases). The germline V gene encodes CDR1 LGHNT and CDR2 FRNRAP. Trimming removed 7 bases at V and 4 bases at J, with 12 bases between. CDR3 length: 13 residues. The DNA for the CDR3 is TGTGCTAGTGCATCTTCGGGGGCAGATACGCAGTATTTT. Translated: CASASSGADTQYF.

This clone turned up a few times. This chain uses TRBV9 with TRBJ2-7; 8 nucleotides match TRBD1. Trimming at V came to 1 base and at J to 8 bases, leaving 8 bases not matched to a gene. The CDR3 runs 14 residues. Looked up from germline, CDR1 is SGDLS and CDR2 is YYNGEE. CDR3 sequence reads: CASSVQDRVSKQYF. The CDR3 DNA follows: TGTGCCAGCAGCGTACAGGACAGGGTCAGCAAGCAGTACTTC.

The V call is TRBV19, the J call TRBJ2-5; 9 positions match TRBD1. The DNA matches TRBJ2-7 better at its end, which makes the J call doubtful. CDR1 and CDR2 (germline): LNHDA, SQIVND (reference sequence). This CDR3 comprises 16 residues. The CDR3 DNA follows: TGTGCCAGTAAGGTTTCGGGACAGGGAGCAACCTACGAGCAGTACTTC. Translating gives CASKVSGQGATYEQYF.

The rearrangement links TRBV9 to TRBJ2-1; D uncertain. Trimming removed 0 bases from V and 0 bases from J, with 7 bases in between. CDR3 length equals 15 residues. Germline V gives CDR1 SGDLS, CDR2 YYNGEE. CDR3 sequence reads: CASSVDVSSYNEQFF. DNA of the CDR3: TGTGCCAGCAGCGTAGATGTGAGCTCCTACAATGAGCAGTTCTTC.

The J gene is TRBJ1-6, the V gene TRBV27; D remains unclear. Germline CDR1 is MNHEY and CDR2 is SMNVEV (reference sequence). The CDR3 length is 15 residues. V was clipped by 2 bases and J by 6 bases, with 11 bases between them. CDR3: CASSLGTAPNSPLHF. As DNA, the CDR3 is TGTGCCAGCAGTTTAGGCACCGCCCCTAATTCACCCCTCCACTTT.

The V call is TRBV18, the J call TRBJ1-1; TRBD1 aligns across 8 bases. CDR3 length equals 14 residues. J gave up 4 bases and V 4 bases, and 5 bases lay outside the gene matches. Germline V gene data show CDR1 as KGHSH and CDR2 as LQKENI. In DNA form, the CDR3 reads TGTGCCAGCTCACTTCGACAGGGGTCCACTGAAGCTTTCTTT. Translation: CASSLRQGSTEAFF.

This chain links TRBV7-9 with TRBJ1-1, with a possible D match to TRBD1 (5 bases). This CDR3 contains 13 residues. Trimming removed 3 bases at V and 2 bases at J, with 7 bases between. The germline V gene encodes CDR1 SEHNR and CDR2 FQNEAQ (reference sequence). This chain's CDR3 is CASSFTGNTEAFF. The CDR3 DNA reads as TGTGCCAGCAGCTTTACAGGCAACACTGAAGCTTTCTTT.

The CDR3 region is CASSQVPIPPFSGANVLTF. DNA for the CDR3: TGCGCCAGCAGCCAAGTCCCCATTCCTCCCTTCTCTGGGGCCAACGTCCTGACTTTC. The chain recombines TRBV4-1 with TRBJ2-6; D remains ambiguous. Germline CDR1 MGHRA, CDR2 YSYEKL. V lost 1 base and J 0 bases, leaving 16 bases between the germline ends. The CDR3 is 19 residues long.

The CDR3 reads CASSQGGGSSYNEQFF. CDR3 bases: TGTGCCAGCAGCCAGGGGGGCGGCAGCTCCTACAATGAGCAGTTCTTC. This chain joins TRBV4-2 and TRBJ2-1; TRBD1 or TRBD2 may be the D gene (6 bases each). This CDR3 region has 16 residues. Germline loops: CDR1 LGHNA, CDR2 YNFKEQ. The V gene lost 3 bases and the J gene lost 0 bases, with 12 bases spanning the gap.

This clone was recorded a few times. V gene TRBV7-9 combines with J gene TRBJ1-1, with a tentative D call TRBD1 (6 bases). Germline CDR1 and CDR2: SEHNR and FQNEAQ (reference sequence). The CDR3 contains 16 residues. Trimming removed 5 bases at V and 2 bases at J, with 18 bases between. The CDR3 reads CASSPVSRDTNTEAFF. Here the CDR3 DNA reads TGTGCCAGCAGCCCCGTCTCCCGGGACACCAACACTGAAGCTTTCTTT.

This chain connects TRBV5-6 to TRBJ1-5; possible D gene TRBD1, 5 bases. The CDR3 totals 17 residues. Trimming removed 3 bases at V and 2 bases at J, with 18 bases between. In germline, CDR1 is SGHDT, CDR2 YYEEEE. The CDR3: CASSCRDPILGNQPQHF. CDR3 coding DNA: TGTGCCAGCAGCTGCCGGGACCCTATCTTGGGCAATCAGCCCCAGCATTTT. Together with reference TRBV5-6 and TRBJ1-5, the CDR3 gives the full variable domain: DAGVTQSPTHLIKTRGQQVTLRCSPKSGHDTVSWYQQALGQGPQFIFQYYEEEERQRGNFPDRFSGHQFPNYSSELNVNALLLGDSALYLCASSCRDPILGNQPQHFGDGTRLSIL.

J is TRBJ2-1 and V is TRBV7-6; D ambiguous. The V end lost 0 bases, the J end lost 4 bases, and 7 bases lay between the germline ends. Germline V CDR1 and CDR2: SGHVS, FNYEAQ. The CDR3 runs to 14 residues. In DNA, the CDR3 is TGTGCCAGCAGCTTAGCGGCCGGGTACAATGAGCAGTTCTTC. Translating gives CASSLAAGYNEQFF. The complete variable domain, with remaining parts taken from reference TRBV7-6 and TRBJ2-1, reads GAGVSQSPRYKVTKRGQDVALRCDPISGHVSLYWYRQALGQGPEFLTYFNYEAQQDKSGLPNDRFSAERPEGSISTLTIQRTEQRDSAMYRCASSLAAGYNEQFFGPGTRLTVL.

J is TRBJ2-7 and V is TRBV6-9; 9 bases map to TRBD1. J was trimmed by 3 bases and V by 10 bases; bases with no gene match: 16. The CDR3 consists of 16 residues. Germline values: CDR1 MNHGY, CDR2 SVAAGI. CDR3 protein: CATPTPGQGSSYEQYF. In DNA, the CDR3 is TGTGCCACCCCCACACCTGGACAGGGGAGTAGCTACGAGCAGTACTTC.

The chain couples TRBV12-5 to TRBJ2-4; 7 bases are a match to TRBD1. The germline V gene encodes CDR1 LGHNT and CDR2 FRNRAP. V trimming: 2 bases; J trimming: 0 bases; junction bases outside the gene matches: 7. The CDR3 loop spans 17 amino acids. The chain's CDR3 is CASGLLRQGLAKNIQYF. DNA of the CDR3: TGTGCTAGTGGTTTGCTCAGACAGGGCCTAGCCAAAAACATTCAGTACTTC.

Concerning this clone itself: In the same sample, other DNA sequences code for this CDR3. The chain combines TRBV6-4 with TRBJ1-1; D gene uncertain. CDR3 size: 13 residues. Germline CDR1 and CDR2: MRHNA and SNTAGT. The germline V and J ends were trimmed by 5 bases and 3 bases, with 10 bases remaining between them. The DNA of the CDR3 is TGTGCCAGCAGTATTTCCCGGGACACTGAAGCTTTCTTT. It is translated as CASSISRDTEAFF.

The chain employs TRBV6-5 and TRBJ2-3; D is unresolved. Trimming shortened V by 0 bases and J by 3 bases, and 7 bases separated the two germline ends. The CDR3 totals 14 residues. Germline assignment: CDR1 MNHEY and CDR2 SVGAGI. The CDR3 nucleotides are TGTGCCAGCAGTTACTCGGACGGAACAGATACGCAGTATTTT. It specifies CASSYSDGTDTQYF.

This chain's CDR3 is CASSLVAGGREDTQYF. CDR3 in DNA: TGTGCCAGCAGCTTAGTAGCGGGGGGGCGCGAAGATACGCAGTATTTT. The rearrangement uses TRBV7-9 and TRBJ2-3; 11 bases fit TRBD2. Trimming cost V 1 base and J 5 bases; bases outside gene matches: 5. The germline CDR1 and CDR2 sequences are SEHNR and FQNEAQ (reference sequence). There are 16 residues in the CDR3.

The chain employs TRBV7-8 and TRBJ2-3; possibly TRBD1 or TRBD2 for D (6 bases each). The germline CDR1 and CDR2 sequences are SGHVS and FQNEAQ. V was shortened by 5 bases and J by 4 bases, with 22 bases between the two germline ends. The CDR3 is 17 residues long. For the CDR3, the DNA is TGTGCCAGCAGCCCACGGGGCATGGGGGGCTTTTCAGATACGCAGTATTTT. It translates to CASSPRGMGGFSDTQYF.

This clone was detected only once. V and J are TRBV7-8 and TRBJ2-7; D ambiguous. V was pared by 1 base and J by 4 bases, with 8 bases between. Germline V gives CDR1 SGHVS, CDR2 FQNEAQ. The CDR3 length is 13 residues. CDR3 sequence (DNA): TGTGCCAGCAGCTTAGACTACCAATACGAGCAGTACTTC. It specifies CASSLDYQYEQYF.

This chain connects TRBV2 to TRBJ2-3; D perhaps matches TRBD2 (6 bases). The CDR3 is 14 residues long. V was shortened by 8 bases and J by 0 bases, with 12 bases between the two germline ends. Germline CDR1 and CDR2: SNHLY and FYNNEI. This CDR3 is CASGLRGSTDTQYF. The CDR3 DNA is TGTGCCAGCGGCTTGCGGGGCAGCACAGATACGCAGTATTTT. Full variable domain (remainder filled in from reference TRBV2 and TRBJ2-3): EPEVTQTPSHQVTQMGQEVILRCVPISNHLYFYWYRQILGQKVEFLVSFYNNEISEKSEIFDDQFSVERPDGSNFTLKIRSTKLEDSAMYFCASGLRGSTDTQYFGPGTRLTVL.